This TCR beta chain was recovered during a study of beta chain features in type 1 diabetes. Study-wide findings and caveats: Individuals with type 1 diabetes displayed fewer insertions and more deletions at VDJ junctions.

Reverse transcribing all isolated RNA meant expressed TCRB transcripts were sequenced. The read count averaged roughly 4 million across naive, central memory and regulatory T cell samples. Data came from immunoSEQ multiplex PCR; TCRdb stores just in-frame clones and leaves some out. In the table there are some 220,000 clones, 11% of which are singletons. V lost 7 bases and J lost 4; bases outside the gene matches: 7. The CDR3 extends over 14 amino acids. Germline values: CDR1 SGHAT, CDR2 FQDESV (reference sequence). CD45RO/CCR7/CD25/CD127/CD95/CD27 staining was used to isolate CD4+ naive, central memory, regulatory and stem cell-like memory cells by sorting. This clone was counted a few times. The antigen remains unidentified.

V and J are TRBV11-1 and TRBJ2-5; TRBD2 aligns across 9 bases. The receptor comes from a man aged 18 to 30 in good health. The sample comprised central memory CD4+ T cells from blood. The chain's CDR3 is CASNDLAGVETQYF. DNA of the CDR3: TGTGCCAGCAACGATTTAGCGGGAGTAGAGACCCAGTACTTC. Based on the CDR3 plus reference TRBV11-1 and TRBJ2-5, the full variable domain is EAEVAQSPRYKITEKSQAVAFWCDPISGHATLYWYRQILGQGPELLVQFQDESVVDDSQLPKDRFSAERLKGVDSTLKIQPAELGDSAMYLCASNDLAGVETQYFGPGTRLLVL.